This TCR beta chain was identified in a study of cytomegalovirus exposure and HLA in healthy donors listed by TCRdb under 2017. Broadly, across the study: An earlier analysis of more than 550 of the donors reported over 250 Gb of sequence data and 95 million to 120 million unique TCR beta sequences obtained from some 200 million T cells. The study used immunosequencing to profile the T cell repertoires of several hundred subjects and linked those repertoires to cytomegalovirus serostatus. Every discovery cohort repertoire had been produced on one sequencing platform. To study patterns of TCR occurrence, a later analysis re-analyzed previously published TCR beta repertoires from hundreds of donors and added high-resolution HLA genotyping. Typing coverage varied by locus: about 629-630 donors for A, B, C, DRB1 and DQB1; 500 to 550 for DQA1; over 600 for DPA1; roughly 450 for DPB1. To predict cytomegalovirus infection status, the study combined high-throughput TCR immunosequencing, statistical association of individual TCRs with disease status, and machine learning. Along with the roughly 700-subject first cohort, a separate validation cohort of more than 90 different subjects was used. HLA typing covered class I and class II loci at four-digit resolution. Because of strong linkage in the cohort, roughly five DR-DQ haplotypes were treated as single units for association and clustering. Among roughly 400 genotyped donors of the cohort, an average of about 220,000 unique TCR beta nucleotide sequences was sequenced per donor, of which about 18% were non-productive. Rather than using new phenotypic data, the later analysis identified candidate immune exposures from TCR beta sequences and from how often those sequences occurred across donors. Alongside the repertoire data, information on donor age, sex, ethnicity and CMV serostatus was compiled. An earlier analysis of some 500 of the donors applied high-throughput TCR beta sequencing to assess whether each TCR beta V gene segment acted as functional or pseudogenic. An early release covering some 640 HLA-typed donors comprised about 300 gigabases of sequencing data and tens of millions of unique TCR sequences. The study was designed to test whether signatures of past pathogen exposure could be identified by cataloging public T cell receptors. In a later genetic analysis, genome-wide SNP genotypes for about 55% of the 666 donors were used, and that subset was treated as a discovery cohort. Of the roughly 420 genotyped donors, 75% to 85% were placed in the genetic ancestry cluster associated with self-reported Caucasian donors. General conclusions and limits of the study: When HLA alleles, especially DR and DQ, strongly co-occurred, attributing TCR associations to individual alleles was difficult. According to a later analysis, parvovirus B19, influenza, CMV and Epstein-Barr virus appeared linked to several top co-occurrence clusters. Compared with equally common non-associated chains, HLA-associated TCR beta chains in a later analysis were more clonally expanded and had lower generation probabilities. The cohort was sequenced for TCR beta chains only, and without alpha or paired-chain data the features that could be detected were limited. Seventeen rarely observed V segments, including chromosome 9 orphons, were excluded from the earlier analysis of 550 to 700 of the donors because counts were too low. V-gene and J-gene trimming of TCR beta chains was associated with a missense DCLRE1C variant in a later genetic analysis, and the association was replicated in an independent cohort. In a later analysis, TCR association rates were found to vary across HLA loci, with the most associated TCRs seen for DRB1 alleles and the fewest for HLA-C alleles. In a later analysis, 15,000 to 20,000 TCR beta sequences were associated with specific HLA alleles at a false discovery rate of 0.05. Linkage disequilibrium might explain the correlated functional status among segregating V segments, but an unknown experimental factor could not be ruled out. The classifier was reported to diagnose cytomegalovirus status with high specificity and sensitivity in both the original and validation cohorts. The 87-base-pair reads could not distinguish some IMGT-functional V segments, including TRBV6-2 and TRBV6-3, so those segments were excluded. Most TCR sequences were observed very rarely across donors, whereas some public TCRs were present in many individuals. A cluster of highly shared sequence variants was judged likely to represent a technical artifact of the sequencing pipeline. A further reported finding was that TCR beta sequences accurately predicted the HLA-A and HLA-B alleles for most subjects in the first cohort. Because some donors lacked HLA typing at each locus, the association tests relied only on the typed subset. Presence/absence analyses assumed roughly uniform sequencing depth across donors, an assumption that may not hold. The study listed approximately 150 TCR beta chains as associated with cytomegalovirus. In a later genetic analysis, fewer N-insertions in productive TCRs were reported among donors in an Asian-associated ancestry cluster than the roughly 700-donor mean. For the cohort, immune exposure information was limited to CMV serostatus. According to a later analysis, most CMV-associated TCR beta chains appeared to be HLA-restricted, and the HLA associations seemed to be driven largely by CMV exposure. In an earlier analysis of fewer than 700 of the donors, most TCR beta V segments appeared in productive rearrangements about 87% or about 30% of the time, broadly matching IMGT annotations. It was suggested by the authors that the approach could potentially be generalized to other disease states and immunological phenotypes. Three of the identified cytomegalovirus-associated TCR beta chains were confirmed in vitro to be specific for cytomegalovirus antigens.

Comments on this clone: No antigen is known for it. No much larger clone is present one base from it, and per-base qualities are unavailable.

In total, fewer than 750 healthy bone marrow donors made up the cohort. At the time of sampling, all cohort members were nominally healthy, though unrecorded immune exposures were likely present. The donor tested CMV seronegative and was one of the 352 seronegative cohort members. Each donor provided a peripheral blood sample, and peripheral blood mononuclear cells were used for TCR beta sequencing. The Qiagen DNeasy Blood Extraction Kit was used to extract genomic DNA from the blood cell samples. Library construction relied on the immunoSEQ multiplex PCR assay. For the multiplex PCR, a mixture combining 60 forward primers for TCR Vbeta segments and 13 reverse primers for TCR Jbeta segments was used. A multiplex PCR assay on genomic DNA amplified the CDR3 region of rearranged TCR beta genes. The Illumina HiSeq System was used to sequence the amplified TCR beta libraries as 87-base-pair reads. In the authors' own workflow: Across the 600 to 700 repertoires, a later analysis counted 60 million to 90 million unique TCR beta chains, about 10 million of which were shared by at least two donors. To remove PCR and sequencing errors, raw reads were error-corrected and collapsed into unique sequences using a nearest-neighbor algorithm that merged closely related sequences. V, D and J gene segments were assigned by aligning CDR3 sequences to IMGT reference sequences. For a sequence to be retained, a match of at least six nucleotides to both a V gene segment and a J gene segment was required. A rearrangement counted as productive if the CDR3 had no stop codons and remained in frame with V and J, and every other rearrangement counted as non-productive. CDR3 was defined by IMGT convention, running from the second conserved V-encoded cysteine to the conserved J-encoded phenylalanine. In an earlier analysis of around 570 of the donors, sequences lacking an unambiguous match to a single V gene segment were excluded. An earlier analysis of fewer than 650 of the donors classified V segments as functional when productive rearrangements were above 56.7% and as segregating when the standard deviation between donors was above 5%. A statistical classification framework was developed to diagnose cytomegalovirus status using the catalog of TCR beta chain sequences. V and J gene assignment, in a later analysis, came from comparing TCR nucleotide sequences with IMGT/GENE-DB human TR gene sequences. The TCRdist pipeline was used in a later analysis to assign CDR3 sequences and most-parsimonious VDJ recombination scenarios. In a later analysis, every TCR beta chain was defined by the combination of its CDR3 amino acid sequence and its V-gene family, and reads without a unique V-gene family were dropped. In a later analysis, approximately 640 highly shared, low-generation-probability nucleotide sequences were removed to address suspected cross-contamination and a sequencing artifact. In a later analysis, a clonal expansion index was calculated for each public chain from normalized within-repertoire ranks of inferred template counts. In a later analysis, generation probabilities were computed using a VDJ recombination model fitted to out-of-frame rearrangements, and the results were checked against IGoR. Hypergeometric tests were used in a later analysis to score TCR-TCR, TCR-HLA and TCR-CMV co-occurrence, with a repertoire-size bias correction applied to the TCR pairs. False discovery rates were estimated in a later analysis by permuting HLA or CMV assignments 20 times. In a later analysis, co-occurring TCRs were grouped with DBSCAN, and TCRdist sequence similarity was added when clustering was performed within HLA-allele-positive subsets. For co-occurrence clustering, repertoires with fewer than 30,000 or more than 120,000 public chains were excluded, along with roughly five repertoires with anomalous nucleotide sharing. TCRdb limited this immuneACCESS table to in-frame rearrangements with V and J called. A share of clones is missing; checked studies link under half to unresolved V genes, and the rest is unexplained. V and J calls and clone size are given by that table; D and trimming were obtained from the DNA. Recorded for this sample are 85,000 to 120,000 clones; approximately 87% of them occurred a single time. The ten biggest clones cover just over 2.5% of the sample.

The CDR3, from cysteine to phenylalanine, totals 16 residues. This entry keeps only the CDR3 DNA: 48 bases, framed from base 1. The junction carries 16 bases between V and J, which are trimmed by 4 bases and 2 bases respectively. Sequences SGDLS (CDR1) and YYNGEE (CDR2) are obtained from the germline V gene. The sequence came from a man aged 35 to 55 in good health and CMV-seronegative. Sequenced material: PBMCs. The V gene is TRBV9 and the J gene is TRBJ2-1; a tentative D call is TRBD2 (6 bases match). The CDR3: CASSSAAGLTYNEQFF. The nucleotides read TGTGCCAGCAGCTCCGCGGCGGGGTTAACCTACAATGAGCAGTTCTTC.